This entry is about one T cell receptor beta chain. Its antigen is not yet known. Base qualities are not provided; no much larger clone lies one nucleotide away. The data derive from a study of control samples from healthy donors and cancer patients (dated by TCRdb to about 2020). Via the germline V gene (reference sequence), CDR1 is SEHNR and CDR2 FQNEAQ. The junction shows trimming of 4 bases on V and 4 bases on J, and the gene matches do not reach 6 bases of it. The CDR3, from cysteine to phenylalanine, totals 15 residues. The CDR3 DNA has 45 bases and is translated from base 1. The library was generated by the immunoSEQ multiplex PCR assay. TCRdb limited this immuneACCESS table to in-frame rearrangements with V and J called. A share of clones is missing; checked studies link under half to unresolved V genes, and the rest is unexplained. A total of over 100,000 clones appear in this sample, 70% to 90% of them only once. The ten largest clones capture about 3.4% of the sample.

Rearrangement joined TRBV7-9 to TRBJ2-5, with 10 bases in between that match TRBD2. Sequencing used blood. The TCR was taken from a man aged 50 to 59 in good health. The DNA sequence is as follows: TGTGCCAGCAGCTCAAGCGGGGGGGCTTTAGAGACCCAGTACTTC. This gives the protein CASSSSGGALETQYF.